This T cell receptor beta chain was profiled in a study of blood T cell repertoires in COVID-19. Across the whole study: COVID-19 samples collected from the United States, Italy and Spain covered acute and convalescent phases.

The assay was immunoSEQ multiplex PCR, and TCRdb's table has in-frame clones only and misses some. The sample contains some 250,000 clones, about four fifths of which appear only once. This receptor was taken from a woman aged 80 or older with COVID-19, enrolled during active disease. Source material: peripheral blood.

CDR3 DNA: TGTGCCAGCTCACCAAAGGGGGCGAATGAAGCTTTCTTT. This translates into CASSPKGANEAFF. The rearrangement links TRBV18 to TRBJ1-1, with TRBD1 matching 7 bases. CDR1 KGHSH and CDR2 LQKENI come from the germline V gene. The CDR3 has 13 residues. Losses at the gene ends were 2 bases for V and 7 bases for J; bases not matched to a gene: 4. The full variable domain, in which reference TRBV18 and TRBJ1-1 provide the parts outside the CDR3, is NAGVMQNPRHLVRRRGQEARLRCSPMKGHSHVYWYRQLPEEGLKFMVYLQKENIIDESGMPKERFSAEFPKEGPSILRIQQVVRGDSAAYFCASSPKGANEAFFGQGTRLTVV.